These 10 T cell receptor beta chains were all obtained from the same sample, sequenced in a study of early T cells in non-severe SARS-CoV-2 infection. MiXCR, run by TCRdb on the 5' RACE reads, gives a single entry per CDR3 protein. The repertoire holds 26,000 or so distinct CDR3 sequences, with less than 7% as singletons. The sample taken for sequencing was whole blood. Receptor source: an adult who was a healthcare worker with PCR-confirmed SARS-CoV-2 infection or an uninfected control (not recorded which).

This clonotype was counted at least ten times. The CDR3 region is CSARQGGEADTQYF. The DNA of the CDR3 is TGCAGTGCTCGCCAAGGGGGGGAGGCAGATACGCAGTATTTT. The chain combines TRBV20-1 with TRBJ2-3, with D possibly being TRBD2 (7 bases). This CDR3 is 14 amino acids long. The V gene's germline CDR1 is DFQATT and CDR2 SNEGSKA (reference sequence). The V end was cut by 5 bases, the J end by 4 bases, with 16 bases between.

By share, this clonotype ranks as medium-sized (0.01 to 0.1%). The genes are TRBV19 and TRBJ2-1; D is tentatively TRBD1 or TRBD2 (5 bases each). The V end was cut by 2 bases, the J end by 2 bases, with 10 bases between. This CDR3 comprises 15 residues. CDR1 and CDR2 from the germline V gene are LNHDA and SQIVND (reference sequence). The chain's CDR3 is CASSIRDATYNEQFF. CDR3 nucleotides: TGTGCCAGTAGTATAAGGGACGCGACCTACAATGAGCAGTTCTTC. Based on the CDR3 plus reference TRBV19 and TRBJ2-1, the full variable domain is DGGITQSPKYLFRKEGQNVTLSCEQNLNHDAMYWYRQDPGQGLRLIYYSQIVNDFQKGDIAEGYSVSREKKESFPLTVTSAQKNPTAFYLCASSIRDATYNEQFFGPGTRLTVL.

A few counts support this clonotype. The chain carries TRBV24-1 and TRBJ2-1; D is unclear. From germline, CDR1 is KGHDR and CDR2 SFDVKD. The CDR3 has 12 amino acids. V shed 2 bases and J shed 10 bases, with 8 bases lying between them. The CDR3 DNA sequence: TGTGCCACCAGTGATTATTCGGAGGAGCAGTTCTTC. This gives the protein CATSDYSEEQFF.

This clonotype is labeled medium-sized. The rearrangement uses TRBV20-1 and TRBJ1-1, with D uncertain. Looked up from germline, CDR1 is DFQATT and CDR2 is SNEGSKA (reference sequence). Trimming removed 0 bases at V and 1 base at J, with 18 bases between. The CDR3 covers 17 residues. The CDR3 loop is CSARDLNASWKNTEAFF. The CDR3 DNA is TGCAGTGCTAGAGACCTTAACGCATCTTGGAAGAACACTGAAGCTTTCTTT.

This clonotype has a count of ten or more. The V gene is TRBV10-3, the J gene TRBJ1-1, with a possible D match to TRBD1 (5 bases). Trimming stripped 4 bases from V and 8 bases from J, with 14 bases between. CDR1 is ENHRY and CDR2 is SYGVKD in the germline V gene. This CDR3 has 13 amino acids. CDR3 in amino acids: CAISAVGGTEAFF. The CDR3 DNA reads as TGTGCCATCAGTGCGGTCGGGGGGACGGAAGCTTTCTTT.

This clonotype has a count of ten or more. The chain employs TRBV7-2 and TRBJ2-6, with 8 bases lining up with TRBD1. This CDR3 is 18 amino acids long. Germline V gene lookup returns CDR1 SGHTA and CDR2 FQGNSA. After removal of 4 bases from V and 4 bases from J, the junction contained 12 bases not matched to a gene. The CDR3 DNA reads as TGTGCCAGCAGCTCCGGTGGCAGGGGGCTTCGAGGGGCCAACGTCCTGACTTTC. Its protein is CASSSGGRGLRGANVLTF.

The V gene is TRBV11-2, the J gene TRBJ2-5; D remains unclear. This CDR3 has 14 residues. Germline V CDR1 and CDR2: SGHAT, FQNNGV. Trimming removed 1 base from V and 7 bases from J, with 13 bases in between. As DNA, the CDR3 is TGTGCCAGCAGCTTAGGGACCCATAGTTTGACCCAGTACTTC. Protein sequence: CASSLGTHSLTQYF.

Many counts were recorded for this clonotype. The chain is built from TRBV9 and TRBJ1-1, with D maybe TRBD1 (5 bases). CDR1 and CDR2 from the germline V gene are SGDLS and YYNGEE. The CDR3 consists of 14 residues. Trimming pared 3 bases from V and 0 bases from J, leaving 9 bases between. The CDR3 loop reads CASSATGLNTEAFF. In DNA form, the CDR3 reads TGTGCCAGCAGCGCAACAGGATTGAACACTGAAGCTTTCTTT.

This clonotype came up many times. This chain links TRBV6-5 with TRBJ2-7; the D gene is possibly TRBD1 (6 bases). CDR3 size: 14 residues. Trimming left V 3 bases short and J 4 bases short, with 13 bases between. Germline V gene lookup returns CDR1 MNHEY and CDR2 SVGAGI. The CDR3 DNA is TGTGCCAGCAGTTATGACCCAGGGACATACGAGCAGTACTTC. It yields the protein CASSYDPGTYEQYF.

This chain connects TRBV7-8 to TRBJ2-5; D is undetermined. The CDR3 spans 12 residues. The V gene lost 3 bases and the J gene lost 5 bases, with 7 bases spanning the gap. Per the germline V gene, CDR1 is SGHVS and CDR2 is FQNEAQ. The CDR3 sequence is CASSLRGETQYF. As DNA, the CDR3 is TGTGCCAGCAGCTTGAGAGGCGAGACCCAGTACTTC. Full variable domain (outside the CDR3, taken from reference TRBV7-8 and TRBJ2-5): GAGVSQSPRYKVAKRGQDVALRCDPISGHVSLFWYQQALGQGPEFLTYFQNEAQLDKSGLPSDRFFAERPEGSVSTLKIQRTQQEDSAVYLCASSLRGETQYFGPGTRLLVL.